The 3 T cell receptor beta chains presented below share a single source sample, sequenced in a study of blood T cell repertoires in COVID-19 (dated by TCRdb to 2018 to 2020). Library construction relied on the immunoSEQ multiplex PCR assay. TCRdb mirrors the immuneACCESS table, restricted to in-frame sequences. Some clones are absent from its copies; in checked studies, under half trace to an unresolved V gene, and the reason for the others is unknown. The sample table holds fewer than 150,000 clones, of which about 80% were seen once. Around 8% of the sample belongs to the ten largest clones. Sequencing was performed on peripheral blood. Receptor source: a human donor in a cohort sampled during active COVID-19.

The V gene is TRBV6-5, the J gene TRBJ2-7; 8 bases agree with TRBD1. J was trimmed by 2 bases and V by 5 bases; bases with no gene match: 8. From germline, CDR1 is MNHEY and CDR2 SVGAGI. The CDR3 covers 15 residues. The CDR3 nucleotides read TGTGCCAGCAGTCTATACTCACAGGGGGCCTACGAGCAGTACTTC. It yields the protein CASSLYSQGAYEQYF.

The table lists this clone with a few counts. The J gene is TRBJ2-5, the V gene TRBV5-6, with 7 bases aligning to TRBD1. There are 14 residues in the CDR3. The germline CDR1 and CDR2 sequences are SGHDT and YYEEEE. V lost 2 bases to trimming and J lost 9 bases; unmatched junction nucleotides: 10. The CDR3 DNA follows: TGTGCCAGCAGCTTCCGACCGGGACAGTTGGCCCAGTACTTC. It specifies CASSFRPGQLAQYF.

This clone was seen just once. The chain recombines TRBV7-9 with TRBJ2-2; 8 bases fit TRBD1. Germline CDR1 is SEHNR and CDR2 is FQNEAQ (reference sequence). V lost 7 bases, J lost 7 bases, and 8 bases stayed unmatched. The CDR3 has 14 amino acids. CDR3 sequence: CASNTAGGGGELFF. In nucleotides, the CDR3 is TGTGCCAGCAACACCGCAGGGGGCGGCGGGGAGCTGTTTTTT. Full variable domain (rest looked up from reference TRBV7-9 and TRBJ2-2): DTGVSQNPRHKITKRGQNVTFRCDPISEHNRLYWYRQTLGQGPEFLTYFQNEAQLEKSRLLSDRFSAERPKGSFSTLEIQRTEQGDSAMYLCASNTAGGGGELFFGEGSRLTVL.